These 5 T cell receptor beta chains were all obtained from the same sample, sequenced in a study of spatial heterogeneity in lung cancer. In TCRdb, the 5' RACE reads were re-called with MiXCR into one record per CDR3 protein. The sample lists 20,000 to 25,000 distinct CDR3 sequences; 5% to 7.5% were seen once. The time point was: sample taken at primary tumor resection. Study observations and caveats: One measure, the expanded intratumoral alpha and beta TCR count, tracked tumor mutation counts.

The antigens of these receptors remain unknown. Sequencing used lung tumor tissue, obtained at surgery. The receptors originated from a male donor with early-stage non-small cell lung cancer.

This clonotype was seen ten or more times. V gene TRBV28 combines with J gene TRBJ1-1; possible D gene TRBD1, 5 bases. Trimming took off 4 bases at V and 4 bases at J, with 19 bases between the two ends. Germline lookup yields CDR1 MDHEN and CDR2 SYDVKM. This CDR3 has 16 amino acids. This CDR3 is CASSYGAIGAATEAFF. The DNA of the CDR3 is TGTGCCAGCAGTTATGGTGCGATAGGGGCGGCCACTGAAGCTTTCTTT.

The J gene is TRBJ2-7, the V gene TRBV5-1; D assignment may be TRBD1 or TRBD2 (5 bases each). CDR1 is SGHRS and CDR2 is YFSETQ in the germline V gene. CDR3 length: 14 residues. Between the trimmed V and J ends, which lost 4 bases and 6 bases, there was a span of 17 bases. CDR3 sequence (DNA): TGCGCCAGCAGCCCGGGGCCTCCTTGGGTCGAGCAGTACTTC. Translation: CASSPGPPWVEQYF. The variable domain in full, completed from reference TRBV5-1 and TRBJ2-7, reads KAGVTQTPRYLIKTRGQQVTLSCSPISGHRSVSWYQQTPGQGLQFLFEYFSETQRNKGNFPGRFSGRQFSNSRSEMNVSTLELGDSALYLCASSPGPPWVEQYFGPGTRLTVT.

This clonotype was seen only a few times. The chain uses TRBV11-3 and TRBJ2-1; 7 bases line up with TRBD2. V was clipped by 5 bases and J by 6 bases; unmatched bases: 10. Germline values: CDR1 SGHNT, CDR2 YENEEA. The CDR3 sequence is 15 residues long. CDR3: CASSPGSGKANEQFF. CDR3 coding DNA: TGTGCCAGCAGCCCGGGAAGCGGGAAGGCCAATGAGCAGTTCTTC.

Concerning this clonotype: The junction departs from germline at one end; a sequencing error may be responsible. V gene TRBV6-5 combines with J gene TRBJ2-3; TRBD2 aligns across 9 bases. The germline V gene encodes CDR1 MNHEY and CDR2 SVGAGI. The CDR3 totals 15 residues. CDR3 amino acids: CDSRRTSARLDTQYF. The CDR3, as DNA: TGTGACAGCAGAAGGACTAGCGCCAGGCTTGATACGCAGTATTTT.

This clonotype was picked up many times. This chain connects TRBV7-8 to TRBJ1-1; a possible D gene is TRBD1 (5 bases). CDR3 length: 14 residues. Per germline, CDR1 SGHVS and CDR2 FQNEAQ. Trimming stripped 0 bases from V and 2 bases from J, with 7 bases between. The chain's CDR3 is CASSLADINTEAFF. CDR3 in DNA: TGTGCCAGCAGCTTAGCGGACATTAACACTGAAGCTTTCTTT.